The TCR beta chain described here comes from a study of T-cell reconstitution after alpha-beta-depleted transplantation in children. Overall study findings and caveats: In some patients, recipient T cells and intrathymic progenitors surviving conditioning explained high day-60 diversity. Reportedly, alpha-beta T cells present about two months post-transplant originated from several hundred expanded clones of graft origin. T-cell counts and diversity at one year post-transplant came mainly from newly produced T cells.

Preparation of the TCRbeta library involved a method that used unique molecular identifiers. Via MiXCR, TCRdb re-called the PCR reads, giving one row per CDR3 protein. Among around 960,000 distinct CDR3 sequences listed, around 30% were seen once. This clonotype was counted between two and nine times. Its antigen is unknown. The source material was PBMCs, mostly from graft donor cells, sampled 360 days after TCRalphabeta/CD19-depleted stem cell transplant. This receptor was identified in a boy younger than two who had a stem cell transplant for SCID, so the T cells may come from the graft donor.

CDR3 sequence (DNA): TGCGCCAGCAGCTTCCTTTCCTCTGCCTACGAGCAGTACTTC. It yields the protein CASSFLSSAYEQYF. The chain carries TRBV5-1 and TRBJ2-7, with D unclear. The CDR3 consists of 14 residues. Trimming cost V 2 bases and J 2 bases, with 11 bases left between them. Germline V CDR1 and CDR2: SGHRS, YFSETQ.